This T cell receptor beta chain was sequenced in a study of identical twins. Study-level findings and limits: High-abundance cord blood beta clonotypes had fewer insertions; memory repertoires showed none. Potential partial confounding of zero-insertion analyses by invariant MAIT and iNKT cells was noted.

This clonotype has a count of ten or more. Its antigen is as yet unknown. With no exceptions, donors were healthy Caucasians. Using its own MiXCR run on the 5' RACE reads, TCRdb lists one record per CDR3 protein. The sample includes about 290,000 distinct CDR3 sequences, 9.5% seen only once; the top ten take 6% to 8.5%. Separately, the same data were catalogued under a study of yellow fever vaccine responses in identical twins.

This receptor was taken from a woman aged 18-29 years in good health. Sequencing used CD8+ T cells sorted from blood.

CDR3 DNA: TGTGCCAGCAGCTTAGTCCTCGGCCCGGACAATGAGCAGTTCTTC. Protein sequence: CASSLVLGPDNEQFF. The rearrangement uses TRBV11-2 and TRBJ2-1; D gene ambiguous. This CDR3 region has 15 residues. Trimming shortened V by 1 base and J by 5 bases, and 12 bases separated the two germline ends. CDR1 and CDR2 (germline): SGHAT, FQNNGV. Filled out from reference TRBV11-2 and TRBJ2-1, the complete variable domain reads EAGVAQSPRYKIIEKRQSVAFWCNPISGHATLYWYQQILGQGPKLLIQFQNNGVVDDSQLPKDRFSAERLKGVDSTLKIQPAKLEDSAVYLCASSLVLGPDNEQFFGPGTRLTVL.